This T cell receptor beta chain was identified in a study of early T cells in non-severe SARS-CoV-2 infection. Tagging with unique molecular identifiers was applied to individual cDNA molecules. Using its own MiXCR run on the 5' RACE reads, TCRdb lists one record per CDR3 protein. Of about 50,000 distinct CDR3 sequences listed, 6.2% are singletons. The starting material was whole blood, obtained at baseline. The TCR originated in an adult who was a healthcare worker with PCR-confirmed SARS-CoV-2 infection or an uninfected control (not recorded which).

The DNA of the CDR3 is TGTGCCAGCGGACACAGGGGTATCGGGACCCAGTACTTC. It encodes CASGHRGIGTQYF. The chain combines TRBV27 with TRBJ2-5; 7 bases agree with TRBD1. This CDR3 is built from 13 residues. Trimming took 8 bases from V and 7 from J; bases not matched to a gene: 10. The germline CDR1 and CDR2 sequences are MNHEY and SMNVEV (reference sequence).